This is a list of T cell receptor beta chains from one sample in a study of human T cells and chemical hapten exposure. Via MiXCR, TCRdb re-called the RACE reads, giving one row per CDR3 protein. Of fewer than 80,000 distinct CDR3 sequences detected, around 10% appear once; the ten largest clones hold roughly 2.1%. The sequencing here drew on whole blood, taken in connection with sensitization to the hapten diphenylcyclopropenone (DPC). The receptors come from a woman aged 25 to 39 with alopecia areata. Some clones in this sample may be carry-over from other donors' samples. Each CDR3 is given with its conserved first and last residue. The D gene is left open where the match is weak. For some rows the clone size is stated as once, few or many, or as a class when expanded; others skip it.

D gene	V gene	clone size	J gene	CDR3 length	CDR3 protein	CDR3 DNA
TRBD1	TRBV28	few	TRBJ1-5	15	CASSPGQGYRQPQHF	TGTGCCAGCAGCCCGGGACAGGGATATCGTCAGCCCCAGCATTTT
NA	TRBV12-3/TRBV12-4	many	TRBJ2-7	12	CASSYGPYEQYF	TGTGCCAGCAGTTACGGACCCTACGAGCAGTACTTC
NA	TRBV28	few	TRBJ1-3	16	CASSSQGLSSGNTIYF	TGTGCCAGCAGTTCACAGGGCCTAAGCTCTGGAAACACCATATATTTT
TRBD2	TRBV29-1	few	TRBJ2-5	18	CSVILPGLAGGPSETQYF	TGCAGCGTTATCCTACCGGGACTAGCGGGAGGGCCCTCAGAGACCCAGTACTTC
TRBD1	TRBV6-6	NA	TRBJ2-3	15	CASSYFTGVADTQYF	TGTGCCAGCAGTTACTTTACAGGGGTGGCAGATACGCAGTATTTT
NA	TRBV19	few	TRBJ2-7	13	CASSYLGTYEQYF	TGTGCCAGTAGTTATCTAGGGACCTACGAGCAGTACTTC
NA	TRBV6-1	many	TRBJ1-4	15	CASSEGGAGNEKLFF	TGTGCCAGCAGTGAAGGGGGCGCCGGTAATGAAAAACTGTTTTTT
NA	TRBV27	few	TRBJ2-6	15	CASSSYSPGANVLTF	TGTGCCAGCAGTTCCTACAGTCCTGGGGCCAACGTCCTGACTTTC
NA	TRBV6-4	NA	TRBJ2-1	13	CVSSLVNFGEQFF	TGTGTCAGCAGTCTGGTGAACTTTGGTGAGCAGTTCTTC
TRBD2	TRBV20-1	many	TRBJ2-1	13	CSASPSGIGEQFF	TGCAGTGCTAGCCCTAGCGGGATTGGCGAGCAGTTCTTC
TRBD1	TRBV20-1	few	TRBJ2-7	14	CSAPTGQGADEQYF	TGCAGTGCCCCTACGGGACAGGGGGCGGACGAGCAGTACTTC
NA	TRBV12-3/TRBV12-4	NA	TRBJ2-5	13	CASSFGGSETQYF	TGTGCCAGCAGTTTCGGGGGCTCGGAGACCCAGTACTTC
TRBD1	TRBV29-1	many	TRBJ2-7	12	CSARDSYYEQYF	TGCAGCGCCCGGGACAGTTACTACGAGCAGTACTTC
NA	TRBV6-6	few	TRBJ1-1	14	CASMLGGVNTEAFF	TGTGCCAGCATGTTGGGGGGGGTGAACACTGAAGCTTTCTTT
NA	TRBV7-7	many	TRBJ2-3	13	CASSLSGTDTQYF	TGTGCCAGCAGCTTATCTGGTACAGATACGCAGTATTTT
NA	TRBV6-4	NA	TRBJ2-2	16	CASSPLGSRNTGELFF	TGTGCCAGCAGTCCTCTGGGGAGTAGGAACACCGGGGAGCTGTTTTTT
NA	TRBV11-2	few	TRBJ2-1	15	CASSLGLGSYNEQFF	TGTGCCAGCAGCTTGGGACTGGGATCCTACAATGAGCAGTTCTTC
NA	TRBV5-6	many	TRBJ2-7	14	CASSLDRKTYEQYF	TGTGCCAGCAGCTTGGACAGAAAGACCTACGAGCAGTACTTC
NA	TRBV7-6	few	TRBJ2-2	13	CASSLGPYGELFF	TGTGCCAGCAGCTTAGGACCGTACGGGGAGCTGTTTTTT
TRBD1	TRBV7-2	many	TRBJ1-6	16	CASSLEQGGFNSPLHF	TGTGCCAGCAGCCTGGAACAGGGGGGCTTCAATTCACCCCTCCACTTT
TRBD1	TRBV30	many	TRBJ1-2	13	CAWSSGTGDGYTF	TGTGCCTGGAGTTCCGGGACAGGGGATGGCTACACCTTC
NA	TRBV4-1	NA	TRBJ1-6	17	CASSQEDGSSYNSPLHF	TGCGCCAGCAGCCAAGAGGACGGGAGCTCCTATAATTCACCCCTCCACTTT
NA	TRBV7-9	many	TRBJ1-6	18	CASSLAPDTGFAGSPLHF	TGTGCCAGCAGCTTAGCCCCCGATACAGGGTTCGCTGGTTCACCCCTCCACTTT
TRBD2	TRBV13	NA	TRBJ2-3	18	CASSIRTSGRSSTDTQYF	TGTGCCAGCAGCATCAGGACTAGCGGGAGGTCTAGCACAGATACGCAGTATTTT
NA	TRBV20-1	many	TRBJ1-4	15	CSARDVGGTNEKLFF	TGCAGTGCTAGAGATGTTGGGGGAACTAATGAAAAACTGTTTTTT
NA	TRBV11-2	NA	TRBJ1-2	13	CASRSEGGNGYTF	TGTGCCAGCAGATCAGAAGGGGGAAATGGCTACACCTTC
TRBD1	TRBV30	NA	TRBJ1-6	14	CAWSGEGASSPLHF	TGTGCCTGGAGCGGGGAGGGGGCATCATCACCCCTCCACTTT
NA	TRBV7-9	many	TRBJ1-5	14	CASSTQGINQPQHF	TGTGCCAGCAGTACGCAGGGGATCAATCAGCCCCAGCATTTT
NA	TRBV4-2	few	TRBJ2-1	16	CASSPRGAASYNEQFF	TGTGCCAGCAGCCCAAGGGGAGCGGCCAGCTACAATGAGCAGTTCTTC
TRBD2	TRBV7-2	many	TRBJ2-5	14	CASSLLAGAETQYF	TGTGCCAGCAGCTTACTAGCGGGAGCAGAGACCCAGTACTTC
TRBD2	TRBV20-1	NA	TRBJ2-1	12	CSARPSGGEQFF	TGCAGTGCTAGACCTAGCGGGGGGGAGCAGTTCTTC
NA	TRBV14	few	TRBJ2-5	14	CASSQDGSQETQYF	TGTGCCAGCAGCCAAGACGGCAGCCAAGAGACCCAGTACTTC
NA	TRBV29-1	NA	TRBJ2-1	10	CSVEEGEQFF	TGCAGCGTTGAGGAGGGTGAGCAGTTCTTC
NA	TRBV30	few	TRBJ1-2	15	CAWRVGPGEVGGYTF	TGTGCCTGGAGAGTGGGACCGGGAGAGGTGGGTGGCTACACCTTC
TRBD1	TRBV12-3/TRBV12-4	NA	TRBJ2-7	12	CASSSSGGEQYF	TGTGCCAGCAGTTCGTCAGGGGGCGAGCAGTACTTC
NA	TRBV6-1	NA	TRBJ2-3	15	CASRGRRASTDTQYF	TGTGCCAGCAGAGGTAGACGCGCTAGCACAGATACGCAGTATTTT
NA	TRBV27	many	TRBJ2-1	14	CASSSPGLPEEQFF	TGTGCCAGCAGTTCACCGGGACTGCCAGAAGAGCAGTTCTTC
NA	TRBV7-9	few	TRBJ2-2	12	CASSLSGGELFF	TGTGCCAGCAGCTTATCAGGCGGGGAGCTGTTTTTT